The 16 T cell receptor beta chains given below trace back to one sample, sequenced in a study of cytomegalovirus exposure and HLA in healthy donors. Researchers ran the PCR with 60 Vbeta and 13 Jbeta primers. Generated by immunoSEQ multiplex PCR, the TCRdb table keeps only in-frame clones and is missing some. The sample contains approximately 130,000 clones, around 73% of which appear only once. The specimen sequenced was PBMCs. The receptors stem from a man aged 45-65 years in good health and CMV-seronegative.

V gene TRBV20-1 combines with J gene TRBJ2-1; possibly TRBD1 for D (6 bases). The CDR3 length is 11 residues. CDR1 DFQATT and CDR2 SNEGSKA come from the germline V gene (reference sequence). V dropped 7 bases and J dropped 10 bases, with 14 bases sitting between them. CDR3 nucleotides: TGCAGTGTATATCGGACAGACGAGCAGTTCTTC. Its protein is CSVYRTDEQFF.

The CDR3 DNA follows: TGTGCCAGCGGAGGAGCGCCACAAGAGACCCAGTACTTC. It yields the protein CASGGAPQETQYF. J is TRBJ2-5 and V is TRBV11-2; D is possibly TRBD2 (5 bases). Trimming cost V 8 bases and J 2 bases, with 12 bases left between them. Looked up from germline, CDR1 is SGHAT and CDR2 is FQNNGV. CDR3 length equals 13 residues.

The rearrangement links TRBV11-2 to TRBJ1-5, with 7 bases aligning to TRBD1. The CDR3 has 17 amino acids. J was trimmed by 3 bases and V by 5 bases; bases with no gene match: 13. Germline lookup yields CDR1 SGHAT and CDR2 FQNNGV. The chain's CDR3 is CASSRGRGRAFNQPQHF. The CDR3 DNA is TGTGCCAGCAGCCGAGGTAGGGGGCGGGCGTTCAATCAGCCCCAGCATTTT.

This chain links TRBV5-4 with TRBJ2-5; tentative D call: TRBD2 (6 bases). V lost 6 bases, J lost 1 base, and 13 bases lay in between. The CDR3 spans 14 residues. The germline V gene has CDR1 SGHNT and CDR2 YYREEE (reference sequence). CDR3 protein: CASMNERAQETQYF. DNA for the CDR3: TGTGCCAGCATGAACGAGCGGGCCCAAGAGACCCAGTACTTC.

The chain links TRBV11-2 to TRBJ2-1; TRBD1 matches 8 bases. There are 16 residues in the CDR3. The ends lost 5 bases at V and 0 bases at J; junction bases unmatched: 6. Germline V gene sequence: CDR1 SGHAT, CDR2 FQNNGV. CDR3: CASSLGQGSSYNEQFF. The CDR3 region has the DNA TGTGCCAGCAGCCTCGGACAGGGCAGCTCCTACAATGAGCAGTTCTTC.

The CDR3, as DNA: TGTGCCAGCAGCGTAGAGGATTCGCGGACAGCGAACACTGAAGCTTTCTTT. Protein sequence: CASSVEDSRTANTEAFF. The chain is built from TRBV9 and TRBJ1-1; TRBD1 is a possible D gene (6 bases). Trimming removed 0 bases from V and 1 base from J, with 16 bases in between. Germline assignment: CDR1 SGDLS and CDR2 YYNGEE. The CDR3 runs to 17 residues.

The CDR3 sequence: CASSIGDMFTYEQYF. The CDR3 DNA follows: TGTGCCAGTAGTATAGGTGACATGTTTACCTACGAGCAGTACTTC. V and J are TRBV19 and TRBJ2-7; no definite D call. The CDR3 is made up of 15 amino acids. In germline, CDR1 is LNHDA, CDR2 SQIVND (reference sequence). The V end lost 1 base, the J end lost 2 bases, and 12 bases lay between the germline ends.

This rearrangement joins TRBV28 to TRBJ1-4; no firm D call. This CDR3 region has 18 residues. Germline V lookup: CDR1 MDHEN, CDR2 SYDVKM. Between the trimmed V and J ends, which lost 4 bases and 0 bases, there was a span of 18 bases. The DNA for the CDR3 is TGTGCCAGCAGTTATCACAGCGGGTCGTTTGCAACTAATGAAAAACTGTTTTTT. Protein product: CASSYHSGSFATNEKLFF. Full variable domain (rest looked up from reference TRBV28 and TRBJ1-4): DVKVTQSSRYLVKRTGEKVFLECVQDMDHENMFWYRQDPGLGLRLIYFSYDVKMKEKGDIPEGYSVSREKKERFSLILESASTNQTSMYLCASSYHSGSFATNEKLFFGSGTQLSVL.

The chain combines TRBV2 with TRBJ1-5; D gene uncertain. The V and J ends lost 8 bases and 0 bases respectively, with 11 bases between them. Germline values: CDR1 SNHLY, CDR2 FYNNEI. CDR3 length equals 14 residues. CDR3 sequence (DNA): TGTGCCAGCGTCGGGGAATATAGCAATCAGCCCCAGCATTTT. Translating it yields CASVGEYSNQPQHF.

In this sample, this clone turned up a few times. The rearrangement links TRBV7-2 to TRBJ1-1; D call uncertain. The germline V gene has CDR1 SGHTA and CDR2 FQGNSA. CDR3 length: 15 amino acids. V lost 0 bases to trimming and J lost 3 bases, with 11 bases between them. In DNA form, the CDR3 reads TGTGCCAGCAGCTTAGCGCGGGCGGGGTACACTGAAGCTTTCTTT. It specifies CASSLARAGYTEAFF.

The chain carries TRBV2 and TRBJ2-3; maybe TRBD1 (6 bases). CDR1 and CDR2 from the germline V gene are SNHLY and FYNNEI. The CDR3 is made up of 16 amino acids. Trimming took 3 bases from V and 0 from J, leaving 13 bases between them. The CDR3 DNA sequence: TGTGCCAGCAGTGAGAATGGCAGGGGTAGCACAGATACGCAGTATTTT. Translating it yields CASSENGRGSTDTQYF.

This chain joins TRBV29-1 and TRBJ2-7, with TRBD1 matching 8 bases. The germline V gene encodes CDR1 SQVTM and CDR2 ANQGSEA. V was clipped by 5 bases and J by 6 bases; unmatched bases: 3. This CDR3 is built from 11 residues. The CDR3 here is CSVRQGIEQYF. In DNA form, the CDR3 reads TGCAGCGTTCGACAGGGGATCGAGCAGTACTTC.

This clone was seen a few times. This chain links TRBV2 with TRBJ2-6, with 7 bases that match TRBD1. CDR1 SNHLY and CDR2 FYNNEI come from the germline V gene. The CDR3 extends over 16 amino acids. V dropped 5 bases and J dropped 0; count of bases not matched to a gene: 4. The DNA for the CDR3 is TGTGCCAGCAGTAAGGGGGCGAGCTCTGGGGCCAACGTCCTGACTTTC. Encoded protein: CASSKGASSGANVLTF.

This clone was observed a handful of times. The V call is TRBV6-1, the J call TRBJ2-3, with 12 bases identical to TRBD2. Trimming removed 4 bases from V and 4 bases from J; junction bases left unmatched: 0. The CDR3 contains 14 residues. Germline CDR1 reads MNHNS; CDR2 reads SASEGT. CDR3: CASSGLAGADTQYF. CDR3 DNA sequence: TGTGCCAGCAGTGGACTAGCGGGAGCAGATACGCAGTATTTT.

The CDR3 here is CASSPSALEDTQYF. DNA for the CDR3: TGTGCCAGCAGCCCATCAGCGTTAGAAGATACGCAGTATTTT. The chain combines TRBV7-3 with TRBJ2-3; D is undetermined. Germline V gives CDR1 SGHTA, CDR2 FQGTGA. The V end was cut by 5 bases, the J end by 5 bases, with 14 bases between. CDR3 size: 14 residues.

This chain joins TRBV2 and TRBJ2-5; perhaps TRBD2 as D (6 bases). Germline V gene data show CDR1 as SNHLY and CDR2 as FYNNEI. CDR3 length: 14 amino acids. Trimming removed 7 bases from V and 7 bases from J, with 19 bases in between. As DNA, the CDR3 is TGTGCCAGCATTGGACCCGGAGGGGTAGGGACCCAGTACTTC. This translates into CASIGPGGVGTQYF.